This T cell receptor beta chain was captured by sequencing in a study of T cell clusters in autoimmune cytopenias. One tube held mixed TRB-A and TRB-B primer pools for touch-down PCR. Reanalyzing the multiplex PCR reads, TCRdb keeps one entry per CDR3 protein, without DNA. The sample holds nearly 7,500 distinct CDR3 sequences. TRB amplification used roughly 250 ng of peripheral blood genomic DNA. Source material: peripheral blood. This TCR was recovered from a human donor with an autoimmune cytopenia or autoimmune hepatitis (not recorded which).

This CDR3 reads CSARQQATEAFF. This chain joins TRBV20-1 and TRBJ1-1; TCRdb indicates TRBD1, and absent DNA this call remains unverified. In germline, CDR1 is DFQATT, CDR2 SNEGSKA (reference sequence). This CDR3 spans 12 amino acids.